A selection of T cell receptor beta chains follows, all from one sample in a study of cytomegalovirus exposure and HLA in healthy donors. TCRdb's table, derived via immunoSEQ multiplex PCR, lists solely in-frame clones and lacks some. The repertoire holds about 55,000 clones, with approximately 71% as singletons. Sequenced material: PBMCs. The receptor source for this set is a middle-aged man in good health and CMV-seropositive. Both conserved end residues are part of each CDR3. A D gene is named only where the DNA matches it firmly. Clone size is shown for a subset of rows, as once, few, many or a class of expanded clone.

v_gene,abundance,d_gene,j_gene,CDR3nt,CDR3aa
TRBV27,.,.,TRBJ2-6,TGTGCCAGCAGTCGACTAGTAAAGGTCTCTGGGGCCAACGTCCTGACTTTC,CASSRLVKVSGANVLTF
TRBV6-7,few,TRBD1,TRBJ1-1,TGTGCCAGCAGTTACCAGGGACAGGATCTATTGAACACTGAAGCTTTCTTT,CASSYQGQDLLNTEAFF
TRBV5-1,.,.,TRBJ1-5,TGCGCCAGCAGCTTGGGGACAGCTGCGCAGCCCCAGCATTTT,CASSLGTAAQPQHF
TRBV4-3,.,.,TRBJ1-2,TGCGCCAGCAGCCAAGATTATGCGTATGGCTACACCTTC,CASSQDYAYGYTF
TRBV5-1,once,TRBD2,TRBJ2-5,TGCGCCAGCAGGGTTAGCGGGGGATTAACGATCCAAGAGACCCAGTACTTC,CASRVSGGLTIQETQYF
TRBV13,few,TRBD1,TRBJ1-4,TGTGCCAGCAGCTTAGGGGACAGGGGAAAACTGTTTTTT,CASSLGDRGKLFF
TRBV7-2,.,.,TRBJ2-2,TGTGCCAGCAGCTTAGAAGGGAGCACCGGGGAGCTGTTTTTT,CASSLEGSTGELFF
TRBV5-1,.,TRBD1,TRBJ1-6,TGCGCCAGCAGCTTGGGGACAGGGAGAGATAATTCACCCCTCCACTTT,CASSLGTGRDNSPLHF
TRBV29-1,.,.,TRBJ2-1,TGCAGCGTTGGACAGAGACTCTCCTACAATGAGCAGTTCTTC,CSVGQRLSYNEQFF
TRBV19,.,.,TRBJ1-5,TGTGCCAGCCAGGGAGGGGACTATAGCAATCAGCCCCAGCATTTT,CASQGGDYSNQPQHF
TRBV10-2,few,TRBD2,TRBJ2-7,TGCGCCCGCCGGACTAGCGGGGGGATCTACGAGCAGTACTTC,CARRTSGGIYEQYF
TRBV7-9,.,.,TRBJ1-2,TGTGCCAGCTCGCAGGACAACAGAGATGCGTGCTACACCTTC,CASSQDNRDACYTF
TRBV13,.,.,TRBJ1-1,TGTGCCAGCAGCTTAGAACTGTTGAACCGAGGGACTGAAGCTTTCTTT,CASSLELLNRGTEAFF
TRBV7-3,.,.,TRBJ1-1,TGTGCCAGCAGCTTCGGGGGGAACACTGAAGCTTTCTTT,CASSFGGNTEAFF
TRBV7-8,.,TRBD1,TRBJ2-2,TGTGCCAGCAGTCCTGAAGGGGGCTCTAACACCGGGGAGCTGTTTTTT,CASSPEGGSNTGELFF
TRBV9,.,TRBD2,TRBJ2-3,TGTGCCAGCAGCGTGGGGGGCGGGGGGGGAATGGATACGCAGTATTTT,CASSVGGGGGMDTQYF
TRBV1,.,.,TRBJ2-3,TGCACCAGCAGCCAAGATGTGCCGGGGGAGGGGACAGATACGCAGTATTTT,CTSSQDVPGEGTDTQYF
TRBV6-1,.,TRBD1,TRBJ1-2,TGTGCCAGCAGTGAAGGCTGGACAGGGGATTATGGCTACACCTTC,CASSEGWTGDYGYTF
TRBV16,medium-sized,.,TRBJ1-5,TGTGCCAGCAGCCAATTGCCAGGGGACCATAGCAATCAGCCCCAGCATTTT,CASSQLPGDHSNQPQHF
TRBV6-5,.,TRBD1,TRBJ1-1,TGTGCCAGCAGTGCCCGGACAGGGAACACTGAAGCTTTCTTT,CASSARTGNTEAFF
TRBV6-1,.,.,TRBJ1-2,TGTGCCAGCAGTGAAGCGTGGGCGCAGGGTGGCTATGGCTACACCTTC,CASSEAWAQGGYGYTF
TRBV7-8,.,TRBD1,TRBJ2-1,TGTGCCAGCAGCTGGGGACAGGGCCTATACAATGAGCAGTTCTTC,CASSWGQGLYNEQFF
TRBV7-2,few,.,TRBJ1-4,TGTGCCAGCAGCTACCACGTCCTCGCAGGAAAAAATGAAAAACTGTTTTTT,CASSYHVLAGKNEKLFF
TRBV5-1,.,.,TRBJ1-3,TGCGCCAGCAGTCTGTCCAGGGCAGGCGGAAACACCATATATTTT,CASSLSRAGGNTIYF
TRBV10-3,few,TRBD1,TRBJ1-5,TGTGCCATCAGTGAGGAAGGGGGCGGTCAGCCCCAGCATTTT,CAISEEGGGQPQHF
TRBV7-8,.,.,TRBJ2-7,TGTGCCAGCAGCCCCACCGGGAGAGCCTACGAGCAGTACTTC,CASSPTGRAYEQYF
TRBV2,.,.,TRBJ1-2,TGTGCCAGCGCCAGGGAAGCTAACTATGGCTACACCTTC,CASAREANYGYTF
TRBV5-6,few,.,TRBJ1-2,TGTGCCAGCAGCTTGTACGGGGGAGAGGCTGGCTACACCTTC,CASSLYGGEAGYTF
TRBV6-1,.,.,TRBJ1-1,TGTGCCAGCCGACAGGTCGAGGACACTGAAGCTTTCTTT,CASRQVEDTEAFF
TRBV5-1,.,.,TRBJ2-5,TGCGCCAGCAGCTTATCGAGGGGGACCCGCGAGACCCAGTACTTC,CASSLSRGTRETQYF
TRBV29-1,once,.,TRBJ2-1,TGCAGCGTGGACAGCAGCTCCTACAATGAGCAGTTCTTC,CSVDSSSYNEQFF
TRBV10-1,.,.,TRBJ2-5,TGCGCCAGCAGTAGGACAGACCAAGAGACCCAGTACTTC,CASSRTDQETQYF
TRBV5-1,.,.,TRBJ2-1,TGCGCCAGCAGCCCGTTACTCTCGGGGAATGAGCAGTTCTTC,CASSPLLSGNEQFF
TRBV5-1,.,TRBD2,TRBJ2-5,TGCGCCAGCAGCTTAGCGGGGGGCCAAGAGACCCAGTACTTC,CASSLAGGQETQYF
TRBV7-2,.,.,TRBJ2-3,TGTGCCAGCAGCTTAAACCCGACTCGGATGGATACGCAGTATTTT,CASSLNPTRMDTQYF
TRBV5-1,few,.,TRBJ1-2,TGCGCCAGCAGCTTTGGGGATCGGGGTGGCTACACCTTC,CASSFGDRGGYTF
TRBV10-3,.,.,TRBJ2-7,TGTGCCATCAGTTCCGCGAGCGCCAGCGGCTCAGGCGAGCAGTACTTC,CAISSASASGSGEQYF
TRBV6-6,.,TRBD2,TRBJ2-5,TGTGCCAGCAGTTACTCCGGGGGGGGTGAGACCCAGTACTTC,CASSYSGGGETQYF
TRBV7-2,.,.,TRBJ2-5,TGTGCCAGCAGCTCCCCCTATGCTCAAGAGACCCAGTACTTC,CASSSPYAQETQYF
TRBV7-2,.,TRBD2,TRBJ2-7,TGTGCCAGCAGCTTAAGCGGGGGTATGGGGTACGAGCAGTACTTC,CASSLSGGMGYEQYF
TRBV10-2,.,TRBD1,TRBJ1-3,TGCGCCAGCTTTAGCAACTTGGACAGGGGTAGGGGGACCATATATTTT,CASFSNLDRGRGTIYF
TRBV30,.,.,TRBJ1-1,TGTGCCTGGAGTGTCCTTACAGGGACGGCCACTGAAGCTTTCTTT,CAWSVLTGTATEAFF
TRBV25-1,.,TRBD1,TRBJ2-7,TGTGCCAGCAGGGACAGGGTAACTCACGAGCAGTACTTC,CASRDRVTHEQYF
TRBV5-1,.,.,TRBJ2-2,TGCGCCAGCAGCTTGGACTCGTCCGGGGAGCTGTTTTTT,CASSLDSSGELFF
TRBV18,once,.,TRBJ1-2,TGTGCCAGCTCACCCCCGGGGGGCGCTGGCTACACCTTC,CASSPPGGAGYTF
TRBV11-1,.,TRBD2,TRBJ2-3,TGTGCCAGCAGCTTGGGGCTAGCGGGCCGAGATACGCAGTATTTT,CASSLGLAGRDTQYF
TRBV29-1,once,TRBD1,TRBJ2-7,TGCAGCGTCCTGACAGGGGAAGGGGCTCGCGAGCAGTACTTC,CSVLTGEGAREQYF
TRBV30,few,.,TRBJ2-1,TGTGCCTGGAGTAACCGGGGTCAGCAGTTCTTC,CAWSNRGQQFF
TRBV7-6,.,.,TRBJ2-1,TGTGCCAGCAGCTTAGGGTTCGAACAGATCTACAATGAGCAGTTCTTC,CASSLGFEQIYNEQFF
TRBV5-4,.,.,TRBJ2-5,TGTGCCAGCAGCTTGGGGGCGGGGGCGAATAAAGAGACCCAGTACTTC,CASSLGAGANKETQYF
TRBV6-1,once,TRBD1,TRBJ1-5,TGTGCCAGCAGTTTCGACAGGGAGTCTGGGCAGCCCCAGCATTTT,CASSFDRESGQPQHF
TRBV18,.,.,TRBJ2-5,TGTGCCAGCTCACCGCAGGGACTCCAAGAGACCCAGTACTTC,CASSPQGLQETQYF
TRBV5-1,.,TRBD1,TRBJ2-5,TGCGCCAGCAGCTCTCGGACAGGAACCCAAGAGACCCAGTACTTC,CASSSRTGTQETQYF
TRBV6-1,.,TRBD1,TRBJ1-5,TGTGCCAGCATACAGGACAGGGGTCAGCCCCAGCATTTT,CASIQDRGQPQHF
TRBV2,.,TRBD1,TRBJ1-1,TGTGCCAGCGGGGGACAGGGTGTGATCGCTGAAGCTTTCTTT,CASGGQGVIAEAFF